What follows are 5 T cell receptor beta chains derived from one specimen sequenced in a study of cytomegalovirus exposure and HLA in healthy donors. The PCR contained 60 Vbeta and 13 Jbeta primers. The table came from immunoSEQ multiplex PCR; TCRdb's copy has only in-frame clones and leaves some out. This table has nearly 110,000 clones, around 75% appearing once. Sequenced: PBMCs. The source is a female donor in good health and CMV-seronegative.

This sequence joins TRBV5-1 and TRBJ2-7; D possibly corresponds to TRBD2 (5 bases). CDR3 length: 13 residues. Trimming removed 5 bases from V and 1 base from J, with 10 bases in between. Germline loops: CDR1 SGHRS, CDR2 YFSETQ. In DNA, the CDR3 is TGCGCCAGCAGGATAGCGCCTTCCTACGAGCAGTACTTC. Encoded protein: CASRIAPSYEQYF.

This chain links TRBV15 with TRBJ2-2; weak D call: TRBD1 (6 bases). Germline CDR1 is LNHNV and CDR2 is YYDKDF (reference sequence). Trimming pared 0 bases from V and 7 bases from J, leaving 9 bases between. CDR3 size: 14 residues. The CDR3 DNA is TGTGCCACCAGCAGAGATCTACAGGGCGGGGAGCTGTTTTTT. It is translated as CATSRDLQGGELFF.

As for this clone: One junction end does not reproduce the germline sequence, and a read error may be involved. The CDR3 is CASSKHRRDDF. Written as DNA, the CDR3 is TGTGCCAGCAGTAAACACAGGCGTGATGACTTC. V usage is TRBV2 and J usage is TRBJ2-7, with D possibly TRBD1 on 5 matching bases. The CDR3 is made up of 11 amino acids. Germline CDR1 is SNHLY and CDR2 is FYNNEI.

V is TRBV28 and J is TRBJ2-5, with 7 bases identical to TRBD2. From germline, CDR1 is MDHEN and CDR2 SYDVKM. CDR3 length equals 15 residues. The V gene end was trimmed by 6 bases and the J gene end by 9 bases; junction bases not matched to a gene: 16. CDR3 in DNA: TGTGCCAGCAGACTCTCCGCGGGGAGGGGAACGGCCCAGTACTTC. This gives the protein CASRLSAGRGTAQYF.

This chain uses TRBV5-8 with TRBJ2-3, with D possibly TRBD2 on 5 matching bases. Germline assignment: CDR1 SGHTS and CDR2 YDEGEE. V lost 8 bases and J lost 3, with 22 bases in between. CDR3 length: 16 residues. CDR3 protein: CASTLMSLATTDTQYF. Here the CDR3 DNA reads TGTGCCAGTACCCTCATGTCCCTAGCTACGACAGATACGCAGTATTTT.